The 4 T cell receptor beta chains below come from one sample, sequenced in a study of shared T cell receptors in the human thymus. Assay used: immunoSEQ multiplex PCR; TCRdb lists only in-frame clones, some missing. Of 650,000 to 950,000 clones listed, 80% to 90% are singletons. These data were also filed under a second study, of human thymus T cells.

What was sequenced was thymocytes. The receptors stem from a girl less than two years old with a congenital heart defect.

CDR3 nucleotides: TGTGCCAGCAGTTTGTGGTTCGGGACAGGGTTCTACGAGCAGTACTTC. Protein sequence: CASSLWFGTGFYEQYF. This chain links TRBV6-7 with TRBJ2-7; 9 bases are shared with TRBD1. TRBV6-7 is an ORF, with its function uncertain. V shed 4 bases, J shed 3 bases, and the junction held 10 bases outside the gene matches. The CDR3 runs to 16 residues.

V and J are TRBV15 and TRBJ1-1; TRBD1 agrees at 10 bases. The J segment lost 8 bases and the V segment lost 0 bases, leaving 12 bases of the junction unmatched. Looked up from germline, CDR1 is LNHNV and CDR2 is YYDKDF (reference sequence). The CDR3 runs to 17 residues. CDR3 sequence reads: CATSRDWVPTGGSEAFF. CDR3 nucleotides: TGTGCCACCAGCAGAGATTGGGTCCCGACAGGGGGCTCCGAAGCTTTCTTT. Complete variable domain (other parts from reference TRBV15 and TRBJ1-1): DAMVIQNPRYQVTQFGKPVTLSCSQTLNHNVMYWYQQKSSQAPKLLFHYYDKDFNNEADTPDNFQSRRPNTSFCFLDIRSPGLGDTAMYLCATSRDWVPTGGSEAFFGQGTRLTVV.

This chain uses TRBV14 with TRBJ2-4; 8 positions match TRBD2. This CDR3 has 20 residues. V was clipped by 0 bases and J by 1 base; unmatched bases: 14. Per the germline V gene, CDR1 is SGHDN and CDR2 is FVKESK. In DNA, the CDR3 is TGTGCCAGCAGCCAAGATCTTGGAATTTCGCGGGGGGCGGCCAAAAACATTCAGTACTTC. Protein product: CASSQDLGISRGAAKNIQYF.

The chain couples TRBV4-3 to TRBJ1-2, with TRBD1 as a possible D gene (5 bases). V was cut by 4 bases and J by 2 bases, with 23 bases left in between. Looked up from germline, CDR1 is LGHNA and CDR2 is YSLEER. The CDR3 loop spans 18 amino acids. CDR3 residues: CASSLRELSGGENYGYTF. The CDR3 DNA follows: TGCGCCAGCAGCCTCCGGGAGCTATCGGGAGGGGAGAACTATGGCTACACCTTC.